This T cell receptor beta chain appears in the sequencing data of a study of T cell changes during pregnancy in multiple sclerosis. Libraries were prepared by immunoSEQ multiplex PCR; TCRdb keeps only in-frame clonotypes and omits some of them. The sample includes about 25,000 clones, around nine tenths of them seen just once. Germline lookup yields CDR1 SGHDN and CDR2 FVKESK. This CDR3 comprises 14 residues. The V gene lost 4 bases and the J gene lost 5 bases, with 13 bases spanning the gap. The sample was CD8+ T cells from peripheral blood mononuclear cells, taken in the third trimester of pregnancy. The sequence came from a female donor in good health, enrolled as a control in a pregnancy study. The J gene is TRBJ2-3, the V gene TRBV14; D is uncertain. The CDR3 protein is CASSLAGSLDTQYF. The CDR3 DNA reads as TGTGCCAGCAGCCTAGCCGGGTCTCTAGATACGCAGTATTTT.